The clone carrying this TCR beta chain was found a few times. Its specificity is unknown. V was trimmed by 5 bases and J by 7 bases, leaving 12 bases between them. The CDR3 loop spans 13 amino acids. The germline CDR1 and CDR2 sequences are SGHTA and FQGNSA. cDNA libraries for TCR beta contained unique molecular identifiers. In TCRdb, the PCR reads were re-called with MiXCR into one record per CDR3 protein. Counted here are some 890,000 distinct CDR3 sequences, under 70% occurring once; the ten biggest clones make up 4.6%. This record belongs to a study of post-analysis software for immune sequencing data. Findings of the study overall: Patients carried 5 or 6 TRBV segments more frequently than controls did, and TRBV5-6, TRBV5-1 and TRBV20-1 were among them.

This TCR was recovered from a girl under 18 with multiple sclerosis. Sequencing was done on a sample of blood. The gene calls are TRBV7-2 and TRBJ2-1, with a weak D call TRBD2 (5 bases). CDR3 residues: CASSPMSGNEQFF. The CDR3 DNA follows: TGTGCCAGCAGCCCCATGTCGGGGAATGAGCAGTTCTTC.